This passage covers 31 T cell receptor beta chains from one sample sequenced in a study of response to subunit inactivated influenza vaccine. One entry per CDR3 protein, called by TCRdb with MiXCR from the RT-PCR reads. The data show about 540,000 distinct CDR3 sequences, roughly 25% seen once. This sample also belongs to another study, concerning T cells expressing NK-cell markers. That source adds: What made the TCR beta cDNA was 5'RACE template switching with UMIs.

Sample: CD4+ T cells sorted from PBMCs, taken about 12 days after vaccination. Receptor source: a man aged 50 or older who received an inactivated influenza vaccine.

This clonotype has just a few counts. The CDR3 reads CASSSPGGHETQYF. In nucleotides, the CDR3 is TGTGCCAGCAGCTCTCCAGGGGGACACGAGACCCAGTACTTC. The chain couples TRBV5-5 to TRBJ2-5, with 7 bases that match TRBD1. The CDR3 runs to 14 residues. V lost 3 bases and J lost 5; bases outside the gene matches: 7. In germline, CDR1 is SGHKS, CDR2 YYEKEE (reference sequence).

This clonotype was detected a few times. The rearrangement joins TRBV4-2 to TRBJ1-2; 10 bases match TRBD1. The ends lost 3 bases at V and 13 bases at J; junction bases unmatched: 17. The CDR3 is made up of 16 amino acids. Germline V gene lookup returns CDR1 LGHNA and CDR2 YNFKEQ. The CDR3, as DNA: TGTGCCAGCAGCCACGGTGACCCGGGACAGGGGTTAGTGTGCACCTTC. Protein: CASSHGDPGQGLVCTF.

This rearrangement joins TRBV12-3 or TRBV12-4 to TRBJ1-1, with unresolved D. CDR3 length equals 11 residues. Deletions cut 5 bases from V and 10 bases from J, with 11 bases between. CDR3: CASSPGGRAFF. CDR3 coding DNA: TGTGCCAGCAGTCCAGGAGGGAGAGCTTTCTTT.

This clonotype has ten or more counts. The V gene is TRBV5-1, the J gene TRBJ2-3; D is unresolved. Trimming removed 3 bases from V and 6 bases from J, with 11 bases in between. This CDR3 has 13 amino acids. Per the germline V gene, CDR1 is SGHRS and CDR2 is YFSETQ. The CDR3: CASSWAGSDTQYF. For the CDR3, the DNA is TGCGCCAGCAGCTGGGCCGGTTCGGATACGCAGTATTTT.

The chain carries TRBV6-6 and TRBJ2-5, with D possibly TRBD1 on 6 matching bases. This CDR3 region has 13 residues. Trimming took 8 bases from V and 1 from J, leaving 11 bases between them. Germline V gene data show CDR1 as MNHNY and CDR2 as SVGAGI (reference sequence). In DNA, the CDR3 is TGTGCCAGCGGGGCAGGGGCCCAAGAGACCCAGTACTTC. Encoded protein: CASGAGAQETQYF.

The rearrangement joins TRBV7-2 to TRBJ2-5, with TRBD2 identical over 14 bases. The CDR3 runs 16 residues. Germline V gene lookup returns CDR1 SGHTA and CDR2 FQGNSA. The junction had 6 bases not matched to a gene; V was cut back by 4 bases and J by 5 bases. The CDR3 spells CASSYRTSGRWETQYF. In DNA form, the CDR3 reads TGTGCCAGCAGCTACCGGACTAGCGGGAGGTGGGAGACCCAGTACTTC.

V usage is TRBV27 and J usage is TRBJ1-1, with D unclear. Per the germline V gene, CDR1 is MNHEY and CDR2 is SMNVEV (reference sequence). This CDR3 has 15 amino acids. V lost 3 bases and J lost 4, with 15 bases in between. CDR3 sequence: CASSFRRERGTEAFF. DNA of the CDR3: TGTGCCAGCAGTTTTCGTCGAGAACGGGGCACTGAAGCTTTCTTT.

This clonotype was seen more than once but under ten times. The chain has TRBV9 and TRBJ2-7; D is uncertain. Trimming took 0 bases from V and 7 from J, leaving 8 bases between them. Germline CDR1 reads SGDLS; CDR2 reads YYNGEE. CDR3 size: 12 residues. CDR3 residues: CASSVASGEQYF. The CDR3 bases are TGTGCCAGCAGCGTAGCTTCGGGTGAGCAGTACTTC.

The rearrangement uses TRBV4-2 and TRBJ2-7; a possible D gene is TRBD1 (5 bases). The CDR3 loop spans 14 amino acids. Trimming removed 0 bases from V and 10 bases from J, with 16 bases in between. Germline lookup yields CDR1 LGHNA and CDR2 YNFKEQ. CDR3 sequence (DNA): TGTGCCAGCAGCCAAGATCTGGACAAGCAGAAACAGTACTTC. Protein sequence: CASSQDLDKQKQYF.

The chain recombines TRBV20-1 with TRBJ1-1; no clear D gene. Deletions cut 1 base from V and 3 bases from J, with 18 bases between. The V gene's germline CDR1 is DFQATT and CDR2 SNEGSKA (reference sequence). The CDR3 spans 16 residues. The CDR3 sequence: CSARVVGSTLDTEAFF. CDR3 nucleotide sequence: TGCAGTGCTAGAGTCGTGGGGTCTACGTTGGACACTGAAGCTTTCTTT.

This clonotype was counted between two and nine times. This chain joins TRBV5-1 and TRBJ2-2; D tentatively fits TRBD1 or TRBD2 (5 bases each). Trimming stripped 1 base from V and 5 bases from J, with 9 bases between. Germline CDR1 SGHRS, CDR2 YFSETQ. The CDR3 totals 14 residues. The CDR3 DNA sequence: TGCGCCAGCAGCTTGTTCAGGGAGACCGGGGAGCTGTTTTTT. Residues: CASSLFRETGELFF. Looking up the rest from reference TRBV5-1 and TRBJ2-2 gives the full variable domain: KAGVTQTPRYLIKTRGQQVTLSCSPISGHRSVSWYQQTPGQGLQFLFEYFSETQRNKGNFPGRFSGRQFSNSRSEMNVSTLELGDSALYLCASSLFRETGELFFGEGSRLTVL.

This clonotype was counted between two and nine times. The chain recombines TRBV5-1 with TRBJ2-3, with 9 bases matching TRBD1. Trimming cost V 3 bases and J 0 bases; bases outside gene matches: 8. Germline V gives CDR1 SGHRS, CDR2 YFSETQ. The CDR3 totals 17 residues. CDR3 residues: CASSWGTGSLSTDTQYF. Written as DNA, the CDR3 is TGCGCCAGCAGCTGGGGGACAGGGAGCCTTAGCACAGATACGCAGTATTTT.

This clonotype was seen only a few times. This chain joins TRBV4-3 and TRBJ1-1; the D gene is possibly TRBD1 (5 bases). Germline V CDR1 and CDR2: LGHNA, YSLEER. With 1 base removed from V and 1 base from J, the gap between germline ends came to 7 bases. The CDR3 consists of 14 residues. CDR3 DNA: TGCGCCAGCAGCCAAGTTACAGGGAACACTGAAGCTTTCTTT. Protein: CASSQVTGNTEAFF.

This clonotype was recorded many times. The CDR3 loop is CASSLNPPSGLSTDTQYF. For the CDR3, the DNA is TGTGCCAGCAGCCTTAACCCCCCTAGCGGACTGAGCACAGATACGCAGTATTTT. The chain is built from TRBV11-2 and TRBJ2-3; 7 bases line up with TRBD2. Unmatched junction bases numbered 14, after V lost 5 bases and J lost 0 bases. Germline V lookup: CDR1 SGHAT, CDR2 FQNNGV. The CDR3 consists of 18 residues.

This sequence joins TRBV6-1 and TRBJ2-1; 11 bases align to TRBD2. Germline CDR1 and CDR2: MNHNS and SASEGT. V shed 8 bases and J 7 bases; nucleotides not matched to a gene: 7. This CDR3 has 14 amino acids. CDR3 amino acids: CASGTSGRANEQFF. CDR3 nucleotide sequence: TGTGCCAGCGGAACTAGCGGGAGAGCGAATGAGCAGTTCTTC.

This clonotype was seen a few times. This rearrangement joins TRBV7-9 to TRBJ2-1; 7 bases line up with TRBD1. The CDR3 runs 14 residues. Germline assignment: CDR1 SEHNR and CDR2 FQNEAQ (reference sequence). J was trimmed by 4 bases and V by 6 bases; bases with no gene match: 6. The CDR3 DNA follows: TGTGCCAGCAGGTGGGACAGACTATACAATGAGCAGTTCTTC. It specifies CASRWDRLYNEQFF. Full variable domain (rest looked up from reference TRBV7-9 and TRBJ2-1): DTGVSQNPRHKITKRGQNVTFRCDPISEHNRLYWYRQTLGQGPEFLTYFQNEAQLEKSRLLSDRFSAERPKGSFSTLEIQRTEQGDSAMYLCASRWDRLYNEQFFGPGTRLTVL.

This clonotype was detected only a few times. The CDR3 nucleotides read TGTGCCAGCAGCCGACAGGGTACGCTCATTCAGTACTTC. Protein sequence: CASSRQGTLIQYF. The J gene is TRBJ2-4, the V gene TRBV6-2 or TRBV6-3, with 7 nucleotides matching TRBD1. The J segment lost 9 bases and the V segment lost 6 bases, leaving 8 bases of the junction unmatched. Germline-derived CDR1 and CDR2 are MNHEY and SVGEGT. The CDR3 spans 13 residues.

In its sample, this clonotype was seen a few times. The rearrangement uses TRBV20-1 and TRBJ2-1; 13 positions agree with TRBD2. This CDR3 spans 18 amino acids. Germline loops: CDR1 DFQATT, CDR2 SNEGSKA (reference sequence). J gave up 2 bases and V 2 bases, and 9 bases lay outside the gene matches. In nucleotides, the CDR3 is TGCAGTGCTAGACCACCCATTACTAGCGGGGGGGCCTACAATGAGCAGTTCTTC. This gives the protein CSARPPITSGGAYNEQFF.

Only a few counts were recorded for this clonotype. The rearrangement joins TRBV12-3 or TRBV12-4 to TRBJ1-6; D possibly corresponds to TRBD1 (6 bases). The CDR3 covers 16 residues. The V and J ends lost 4 bases and 8 bases respectively, with 18 bases between them. In DNA form, the CDR3 reads TGTGCCAGCAGTTCCCCCAGGGGTCGTGTCGATTCACCCCTCCACTTT. Protein product: CASSSPRGRVDSPLHF.

This clonotype was seen a few times. The chain uses TRBV29-1 and TRBJ2-3; 8 bases are a match to TRBD1. With 7 bases clipped from V and 8 bases from J, the junction kept 8 bases outside the gene matches. CDR3 length: 12 residues. In germline, CDR1 is SQVTM, CDR2 ANQGSEA. The CDR3 spells CSARQGFGTQYF. The CDR3 nucleotides read TGCAGCGCCAGACAGGGGTTCGGTACGCAGTATTTT.

This clonotype was seen ten or more times. The genes are TRBV12-3 or TRBV12-4 and TRBJ2-1; tentatively, D is TRBD1 (6 bases). Trimming left V 1 base short and J 7 bases short, with 14 bases between. This CDR3 contains 15 residues. The CDR3 bases are TGTGCCAGCAGTTTAGACAGGGTTGCTTCAAATGAGCAGTTCTTC. Its translation: CASSLDRVASNEQFF.

The chain couples TRBV20-1 to TRBJ2-7, with D uncertain. In germline, CDR1 is DFQATT, CDR2 SNEGSKA (reference sequence). CDR3 length: 14 residues. V was pared by 0 bases and J by 0 bases, with 9 bases between. The CDR3 sequence: CSARDPLGSYEQYF. The CDR3 DNA reads TGCAGTGCTAGAGACCCTTTGGGCTCCTACGAGCAGTACTTC.

This clonotype showed up just a few times. One junction end does not reproduce the germline sequence, and a read error may be involved. The CDR3 sequence: CASSTGRVETQYF. The CDR3 region has the DNA TGTGCTAGCAGCACTGGCAGGGTCGAGACCCAGTACTTC. The chain couples TRBV7-7 to TRBJ2-5; perhaps TRBD1 as D (5 bases). Germline CDR1 reads SSHAT; CDR2 reads FNYEAQ (reference sequence). The CDR3 covers 13 residues. The full variable domain, rest sourced from reference TRBV7-7 and TRBJ2-5, is GAGVSQSPRYKVTKRGQDVTLRCDPISSHATLYWYQQALGQGPEFLTYFNYEAQPDKSGLPSDRFSAERPEGSISTLTIQRTEQRDSAMYRCASSTGRVETQYFGPGTRLLVL.

The chain has TRBV2 and TRBJ1-6; perhaps TRBD1 as D (5 bases). Trimming shortened V by 9 bases and J by 10 bases, and 16 bases separated the two germline ends. There are 13 residues in the CDR3. Germline CDR1 is SNHLY and CDR2 is FYNNEI. Written as DNA, the CDR3 is TGTGCCAGTGAATTAGGGGTACAATCACCCCTCCACTTT. It codes for CASELGVQSPLHF.

There are many counts of this clonotype. The chain combines TRBV28 with TRBJ2-7; possibly TRBD1 or TRBD2 for D (5 bases each). Between the trimmed V and J ends, which lost 4 bases and 2 bases, there was a span of 18 bases. Germline lookup yields CDR1 MDHEN and CDR2 SYDVKM. This CDR3 contains 16 residues. The CDR3 here is CASSSTFRGHPYEQYF. The CDR3 DNA reads as TGTGCCAGCAGTTCCACCTTCCGGGGCCACCCCTACGAGCAGTACTTC.

Only a few counts were recorded for this clonotype. The chain couples TRBV10-3 to TRBJ1-1; D gene unclear. Germline CDR1 and CDR2: ENHRY and SYGVKD. Trimming stripped 6 bases from V and 1 base from J, with 9 bases between. This CDR3 is built from 13 residues. The CDR3 DNA reads as TGTGCCATCAGGGAGGTTGGGAACACTGAAGCTTTCTTT. It encodes CAIREVGNTEAFF.

The chain employs TRBV2 and TRBJ1-5; D is perhaps TRBD1 (6 bases). The CDR3 covers 15 residues. Trimming took off 6 bases at V and 4 bases at J, with 16 bases between the two ends. Per the germline V gene, CDR1 is SNHLY and CDR2 is FYNNEI. CDR3 nucleotide sequence: TGTGCCAGCAGGACTCGTTGGGGGGCTAATCAGCCCCAGCATTTT. Translated: CASRTRWGANQPQHF.

This clonotype was seen a few times. This rearrangement joins TRBV11-2 to TRBJ2-5; TRBD2 matches at 8 bases. J lost 5 bases, V lost 1 base, and 9 bases had no gene match. CDR3 length: 16 amino acids. Germline V lookup: CDR1 SGHAT, CDR2 FQNNGV. This chain's CDR3 is CASSLGSGRVGETQYF. The CDR3, as DNA: TGTGCCAGCAGCTTAGGATCCGGGAGGGTCGGGGAGACCCAGTACTTC.

This chain uses TRBV20-1 with TRBJ2-4; 10 nucleotides line up with TRBD2. This CDR3 has 16 amino acids. J was trimmed by 2 bases and V by 3 bases; bases with no gene match: 7. CDR1 DFQATT and CDR2 SNEGSKA come from the germline V gene (reference sequence). The CDR3 here is CSASGLAGDTKNIQYF. DNA for the CDR3: TGCAGTGCTAGTGGTCTAGCGGGAGATACCAAAAACATTCAGTACTTC.

The chain links TRBV29-1 to TRBJ2-5; D gene unclear. Germline CDR1 SQVTM, CDR2 ANQGSEA. The V and J ends lost 3 bases and 1 base respectively, with 9 bases between them. The CDR3 loop spans 13 amino acids. CDR3 region: CSVDRIFQETQYF. In DNA form, the CDR3 reads TGCAGCGTTGATCGTATTTTCCAAGAGACCCAGTACTTC.

This clonotype was seen more than once but under ten times. The chain recombines TRBV3-1 with TRBJ2-2; 7 positions match TRBD1. The V gene's germline CDR1 is LGHDT and CDR2 YNNKEL (reference sequence). CDR3 length equals 15 residues. The J segment lost 4 bases and the V segment lost 0 bases, leaving 2 bases of the junction unmatched. The DNA for the CDR3 is TGTGCCAGCAGCCAAGACTCAGGGGGCACCGGGGAGCTGTTTTTT. Protein product: CASSQDSGGTGELFF.